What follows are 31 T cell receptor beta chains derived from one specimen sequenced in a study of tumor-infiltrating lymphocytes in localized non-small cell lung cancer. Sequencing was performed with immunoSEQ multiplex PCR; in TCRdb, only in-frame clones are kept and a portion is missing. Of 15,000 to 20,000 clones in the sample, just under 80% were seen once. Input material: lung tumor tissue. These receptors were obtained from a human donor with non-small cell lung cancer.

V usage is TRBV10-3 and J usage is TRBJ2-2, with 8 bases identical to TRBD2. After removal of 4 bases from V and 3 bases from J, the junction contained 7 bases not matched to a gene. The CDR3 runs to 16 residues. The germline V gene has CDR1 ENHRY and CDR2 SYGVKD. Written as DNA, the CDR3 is TGTGCCATCAGTGGTCGGGAGGGCCGGGACACCGGGGAGCTGTTTTTT. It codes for CAISGREGRDTGELFF.

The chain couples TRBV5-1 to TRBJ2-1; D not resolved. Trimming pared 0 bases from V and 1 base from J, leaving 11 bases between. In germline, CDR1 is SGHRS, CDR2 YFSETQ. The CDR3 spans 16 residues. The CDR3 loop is CASSLEGYESYNEQFF. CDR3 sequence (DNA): TGCGCCAGCAGCTTGGAAGGGTATGAATCCTACAATGAGCAGTTCTTC.

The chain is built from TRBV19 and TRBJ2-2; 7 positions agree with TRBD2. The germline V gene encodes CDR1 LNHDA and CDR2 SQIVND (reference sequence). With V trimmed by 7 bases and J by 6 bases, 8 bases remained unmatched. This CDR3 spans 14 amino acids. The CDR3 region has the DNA TGTGCCAGTACACAAAGCGGGGTCCCCGGGGAGCTGTTTTTT. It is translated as CASTQSGVPGELFF.

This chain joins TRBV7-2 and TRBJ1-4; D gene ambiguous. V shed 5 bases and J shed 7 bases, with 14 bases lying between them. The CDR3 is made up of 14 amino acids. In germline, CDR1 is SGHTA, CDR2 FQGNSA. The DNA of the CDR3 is TGTGCCAGCAGCCCTGCCCAGTCCTTTGAAAAACTGTTTTTT. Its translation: CASSPAQSFEKLFF.

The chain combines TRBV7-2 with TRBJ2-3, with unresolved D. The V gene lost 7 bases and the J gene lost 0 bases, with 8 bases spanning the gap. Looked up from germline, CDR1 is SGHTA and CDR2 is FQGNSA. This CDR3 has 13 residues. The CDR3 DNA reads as TGTGCCAGCACTCGGGCCAGCACAGATACGCAGTATTTT. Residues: CASTRASTDTQYF.

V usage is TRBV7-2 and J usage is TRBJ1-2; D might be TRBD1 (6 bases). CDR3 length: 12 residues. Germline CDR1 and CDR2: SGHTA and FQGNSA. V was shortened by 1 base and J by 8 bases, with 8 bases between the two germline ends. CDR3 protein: CASSLVGGGYTF. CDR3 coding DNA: TGTGCCAGCAGCTTAGTCGGGGGCGGCTACACCTTC.

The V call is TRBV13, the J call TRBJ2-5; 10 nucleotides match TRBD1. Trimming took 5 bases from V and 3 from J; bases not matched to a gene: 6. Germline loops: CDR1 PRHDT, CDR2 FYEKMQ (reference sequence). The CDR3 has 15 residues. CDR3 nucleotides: TGTGCCAGCAGCGTAATGACAGGGGGCAAAGAGACCCAGTACTTC. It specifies CASSVMTGGKETQYF.

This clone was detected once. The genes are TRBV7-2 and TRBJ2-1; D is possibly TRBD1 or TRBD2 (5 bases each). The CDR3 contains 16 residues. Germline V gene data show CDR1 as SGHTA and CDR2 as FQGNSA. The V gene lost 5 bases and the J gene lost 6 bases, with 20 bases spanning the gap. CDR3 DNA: TGTGCCAGCAGCCGTAATTCGGGGACCCTGGGCAATGAGCAGTTCTTC. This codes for CASSRNSGTLGNEQFF.

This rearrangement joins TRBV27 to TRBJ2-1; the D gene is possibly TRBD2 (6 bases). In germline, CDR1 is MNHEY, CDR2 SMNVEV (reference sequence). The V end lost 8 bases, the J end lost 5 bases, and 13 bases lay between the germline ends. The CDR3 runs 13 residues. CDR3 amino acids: CASEGTSHNEQFF. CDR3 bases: TGTGCCAGCGAGGGGACTTCTCACAATGAGCAGTTCTTC.

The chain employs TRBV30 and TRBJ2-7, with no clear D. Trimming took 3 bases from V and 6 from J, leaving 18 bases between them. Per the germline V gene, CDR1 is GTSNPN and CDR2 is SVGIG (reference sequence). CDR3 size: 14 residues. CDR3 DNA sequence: TGTGCCTGGAGCCCCGTCAGCGCCGTCTCCGAGCAGTACTTC. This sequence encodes CAWSPVSAVSEQYF.

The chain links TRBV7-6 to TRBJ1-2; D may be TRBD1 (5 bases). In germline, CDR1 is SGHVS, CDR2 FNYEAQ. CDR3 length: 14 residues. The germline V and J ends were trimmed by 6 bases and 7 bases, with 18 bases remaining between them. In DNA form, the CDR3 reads TGTGCCAGCAGTCCCCAGGGAAATGGTCTTGGCTACACCTTC. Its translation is CASSPQGNGLGYTF.

The CDR3 loop is CASSSGGGAGGYTF. The CDR3 nucleotides are TGCGCCAGCAGCTCCGGTGGGGGAGCCGGCGGCTACACCTTC. The chain recombines TRBV5-1 with TRBJ1-2; tentative D call: TRBD1 (5 bases). CDR3 length equals 14 residues. Germline CDR1 SGHRS, CDR2 YFSETQ. V was pared by 3 bases and J by 8 bases, with 17 bases between.

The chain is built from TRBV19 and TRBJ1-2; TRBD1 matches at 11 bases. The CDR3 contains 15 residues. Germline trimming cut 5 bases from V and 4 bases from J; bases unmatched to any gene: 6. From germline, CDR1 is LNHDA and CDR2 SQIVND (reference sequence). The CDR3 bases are TGTGCCAGTAGTGGGGGGACAGGGGGATTCTATGGCTACACCTTC. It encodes CASSGGTGGFYGYTF.

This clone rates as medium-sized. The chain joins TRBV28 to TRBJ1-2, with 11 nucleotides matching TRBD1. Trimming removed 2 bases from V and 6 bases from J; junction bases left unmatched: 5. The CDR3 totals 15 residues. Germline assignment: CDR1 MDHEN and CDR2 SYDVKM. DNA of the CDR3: TGTGCCAGCAGTTTACAGGACAGGGGGCGTGATGGCTACACCTTC. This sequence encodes CASSLQDRGRDGYTF.

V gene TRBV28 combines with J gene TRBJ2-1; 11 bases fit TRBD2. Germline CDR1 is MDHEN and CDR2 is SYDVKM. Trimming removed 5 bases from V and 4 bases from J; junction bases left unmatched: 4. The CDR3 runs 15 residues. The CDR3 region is CASSNSGRAYNEQFF. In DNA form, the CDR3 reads TGTGCCAGCAGTAATAGCGGGAGGGCGTACAATGAGCAGTTCTTC.

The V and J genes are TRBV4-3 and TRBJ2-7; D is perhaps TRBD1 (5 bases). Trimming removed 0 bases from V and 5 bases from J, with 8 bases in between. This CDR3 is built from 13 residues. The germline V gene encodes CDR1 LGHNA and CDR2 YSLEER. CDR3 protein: CASSQESGNEQYF. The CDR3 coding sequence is TGCGCCAGCAGCCAAGAGTCAGGGAACGAGCAGTACTTC.

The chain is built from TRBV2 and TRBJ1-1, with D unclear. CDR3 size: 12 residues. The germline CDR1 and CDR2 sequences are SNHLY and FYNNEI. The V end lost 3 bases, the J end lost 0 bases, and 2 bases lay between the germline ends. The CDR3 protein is CASSEMNTEAFF. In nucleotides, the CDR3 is TGTGCCAGCAGTGAGATGAACACTGAAGCTTTCTTT.

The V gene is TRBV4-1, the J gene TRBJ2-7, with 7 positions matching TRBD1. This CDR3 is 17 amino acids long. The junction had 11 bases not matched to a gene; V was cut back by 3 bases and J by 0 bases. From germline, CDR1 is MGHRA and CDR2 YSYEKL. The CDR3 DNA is TGCGCCAGCAGCCATGGTATAGGGACAGTAAACTCCTACGAGCAGTACTTC. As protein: CASSHGIGTVNSYEQYF.

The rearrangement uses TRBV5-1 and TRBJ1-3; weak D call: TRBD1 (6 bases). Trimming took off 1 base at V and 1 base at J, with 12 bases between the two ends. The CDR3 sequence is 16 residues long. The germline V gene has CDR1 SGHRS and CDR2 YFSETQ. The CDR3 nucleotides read TGCGCCAGCAGCTTGACTGTACAGGGTTCTGGAAACACCATATATTTT. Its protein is CASSLTVQGSGNTIYF.

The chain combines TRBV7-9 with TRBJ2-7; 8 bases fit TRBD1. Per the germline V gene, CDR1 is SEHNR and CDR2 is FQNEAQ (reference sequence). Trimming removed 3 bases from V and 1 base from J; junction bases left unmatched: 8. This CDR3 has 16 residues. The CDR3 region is CASSFPGTGNSYEQYF. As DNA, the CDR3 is TGTGCCAGCAGCTTCCCCGGGACAGGAAATTCCTACGAGCAGTACTTC.

DNA for the CDR3: TGCGCCAGCAGCTTTCTAGGGATTGGCTATGGCTACACCTTC. Translating it yields CASSFLGIGYGYTF. V and J are TRBV4-3 and TRBJ1-2; no definite D call. V lost 5 bases to trimming and J lost 4 bases, with 14 bases between them. The CDR3 is made up of 14 amino acids. Germline V gene lookup returns CDR1 LGHNA and CDR2 YSLEER.

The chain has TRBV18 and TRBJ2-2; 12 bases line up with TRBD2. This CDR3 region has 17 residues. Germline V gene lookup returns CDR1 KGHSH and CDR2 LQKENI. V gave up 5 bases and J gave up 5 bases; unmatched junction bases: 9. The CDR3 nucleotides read TGTGCCAGCTCAACTCTAGCGGGAGGGCTTCGAACCGGGGAGCTGTTTTTT. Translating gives CASSTLAGGLRTGELFF.

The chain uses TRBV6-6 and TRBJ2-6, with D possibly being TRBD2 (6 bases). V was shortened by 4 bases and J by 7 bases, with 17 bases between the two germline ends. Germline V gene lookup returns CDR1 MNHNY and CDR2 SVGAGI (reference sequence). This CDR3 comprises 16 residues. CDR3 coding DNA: TGTGCCAGCAGTTTACCCTCGCGGGGTGATGCCAACGTCCTGACTTTC. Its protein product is CASSLPSRGDANVLTF.

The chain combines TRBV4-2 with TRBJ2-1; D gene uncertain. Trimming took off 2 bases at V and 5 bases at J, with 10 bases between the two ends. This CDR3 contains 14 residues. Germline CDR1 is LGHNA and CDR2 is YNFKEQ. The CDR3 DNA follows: TGTGCCAGCAGCCAAAAAGACAAGGACAATGAGCAGTTCTTC. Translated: CASSQKDKDNEQFF.

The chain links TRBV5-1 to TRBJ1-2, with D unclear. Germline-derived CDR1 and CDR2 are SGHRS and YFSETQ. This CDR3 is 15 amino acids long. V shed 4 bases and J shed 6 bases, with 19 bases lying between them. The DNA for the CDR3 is TGCGCCAGCAGCGCGATGCCCGGGGTCCAAGATGGCTACACCTTC. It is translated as CASSAMPGVQDGYTF. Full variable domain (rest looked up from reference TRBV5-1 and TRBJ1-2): KAGVTQTPRYLIKTRGQQVTLSCSPISGHRSVSWYQQTPGQGLQFLFEYFSETQRNKGNFPGRFSGRQFSNSRSEMNVSTLELGDSALYLCASSAMPGVQDGYTFGSGTRLTVV.

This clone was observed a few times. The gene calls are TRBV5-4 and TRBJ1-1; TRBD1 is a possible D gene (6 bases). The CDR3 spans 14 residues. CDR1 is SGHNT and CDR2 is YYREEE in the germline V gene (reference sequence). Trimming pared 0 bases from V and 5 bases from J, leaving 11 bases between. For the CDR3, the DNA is TGTGCCAGCAGCTTGGCAGGGGCACGGACTGAAGCTTTCTTT. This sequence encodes CASSLAGARTEAFF.

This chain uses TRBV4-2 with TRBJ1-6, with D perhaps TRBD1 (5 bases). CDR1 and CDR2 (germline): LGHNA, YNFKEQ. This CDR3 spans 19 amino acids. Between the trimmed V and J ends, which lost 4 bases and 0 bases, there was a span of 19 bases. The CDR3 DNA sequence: TGTGCCAGCAGCCCCAATATCGGGGGACCCTTCTCCTATAATTCACCCCTCCACTTT. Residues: CASSPNIGGPFSYNSPLHF.

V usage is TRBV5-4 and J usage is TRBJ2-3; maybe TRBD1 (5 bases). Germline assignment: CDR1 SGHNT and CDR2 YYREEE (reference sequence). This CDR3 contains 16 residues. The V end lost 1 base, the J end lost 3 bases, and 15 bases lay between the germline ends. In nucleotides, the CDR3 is TGTGCCAGCAGCTTGTTGGTAACAGGAACTACAGATACGCAGTATTTT. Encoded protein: CASSLLVTGTTDTQYF.

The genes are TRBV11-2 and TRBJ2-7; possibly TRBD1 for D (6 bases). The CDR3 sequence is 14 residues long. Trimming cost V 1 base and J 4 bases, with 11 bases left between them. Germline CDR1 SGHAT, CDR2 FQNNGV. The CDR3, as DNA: TGTGCCAGCAGCTTAGCTTGGGGACAATACGAGCAGTACTTC. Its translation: CASSLAWGQYEQYF. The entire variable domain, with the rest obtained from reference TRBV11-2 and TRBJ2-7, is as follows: EAGVAQSPRYKIIEKRQSVAFWCNPISGHATLYWYQQILGQGPKLLIQFQNNGVVDDSQLPKDRFSAERLKGVDSTLKIQPAKLEDSAVYLCASSLAWGQYEQYFGPGTRLTVT.

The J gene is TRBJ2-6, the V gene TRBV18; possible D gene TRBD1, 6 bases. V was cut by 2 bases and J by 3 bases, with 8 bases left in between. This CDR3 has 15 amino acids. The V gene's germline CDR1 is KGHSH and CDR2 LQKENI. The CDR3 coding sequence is TGTGCCAGCTCACCAGGGGGCTATGGGGCCAACGTCCTGACTTTC. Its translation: CASSPGGYGANVLTF.

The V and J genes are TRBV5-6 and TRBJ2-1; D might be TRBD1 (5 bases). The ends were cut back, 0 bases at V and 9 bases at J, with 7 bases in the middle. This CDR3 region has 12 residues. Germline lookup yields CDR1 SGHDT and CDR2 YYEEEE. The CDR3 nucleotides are TGTGCCAGCAGCTTGGCTAGGGGTGAGCAGTTCTTC. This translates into CASSLARGEQFF.